This passage covers 27 T cell receptor beta chains from one sample sequenced in a study of response to subunit inactivated influenza vaccine (dated by TCRdb to the late 2010s). The library was obtained by RT-PCR. The instrument given in TCRdb is Illumina HiSeq 2500. Starting from the raw public reads, TCRdb applied fastp trimming at Q25, assembled clones with MiXCR and retained in-frame beta chains. Duplicate CDR3 protein sequences are folded into a single record with the most common DNA and genes. This sample comprises hundreds of thousands of distinct CDR3 sequences, approximately 17% of them detected only once. The top ten hold roughly a tenth of the sample. Here the sequenced sample was PBMCs from blood, taken 5 to 6 days after vaccination. The source is a man aged 45 to 65 who received an inactivated influenza vaccine. Donor details come from another sample of the same person, matched by shared clones.

This clonotype turned up a few times. J is TRBJ2-3 and V is TRBV4-2; D is unclear. V dropped 0 bases and J dropped 2 bases, with 9 bases sitting between them. This CDR3 has 15 amino acids. CDR1 is LGHNA, CDR2 YNFKEQ, per germline. CDR3 coding DNA: TGTGCCAGCAGCCAAGATTTCCAGACCACAGATACGCAGTATTTT. Amino acids: CASSQDFQTTDTQYF.

The rearrangement links TRBV29-1 to TRBJ2-7; no clear D gene. CDR1 is SQVTM and CDR2 is ANQGSEA in the germline V gene. The CDR3 has 15 amino acids. The V gene lost 0 bases and the J gene lost 0 bases, with 12 bases spanning the gap. The CDR3 protein is CSVEEFRSSSYEQYF. CDR3 bases: TGCAGCGTTGAAGAATTCAGATCCTCCTCCTACGAGCAGTACTTC.

The J gene is TRBJ1-6, the V gene TRBV5-5; D ambiguous. Germline-derived CDR1 and CDR2 are SGHKS and YYEKEE (reference sequence). V lost 3 bases and J lost 10, with 14 bases in between. The CDR3 is made up of 14 amino acids. In DNA form, the CDR3 reads TGTGCCAGCAGCTCCGGATCGGCGAACTCACCCCTCCACTTT. Encoded protein: CASSSGSANSPLHF.

The chain carries TRBV5-1 and TRBJ2-3, with a weak D call TRBD2 (7 bases). This CDR3 is 15 amino acids long. V was shortened by 4 bases and J by 2 bases, with 14 bases between the two germline ends. Looked up from germline, CDR1 is SGHRS and CDR2 is YFSETQ. CDR3 residues: CASSPQGLTTDTQYF. The CDR3 bases are TGCGCCAGCAGCCCACAGGGACTAACCACAGATACGCAGTATTTT.

This clonotype was recorded many times. This chain joins TRBV29-1 and TRBJ1-1; D is possibly TRBD1 (6 bases). Germline values: CDR1 SQVTM, CDR2 ANQGSEA. CDR3 length: 12 amino acids. V lost 7 bases, J lost 5 bases, and 14 bases lay in between. The CDR3 region is CSAVTGLTEAFF. The CDR3 nucleotides are TGCAGCGCGGTAACAGGGTTAACTGAAGCTTTCTTT.

V and J are TRBV28 and TRBJ2-3; TRBD2 is a possible D gene (6 bases). Trimming pared 3 bases from V and 7 bases from J, leaving 14 bases between. CDR1 and CDR2 (germline): MDHEN, SYDVKM. The CDR3 extends over 14 amino acids. CDR3 DNA: TGTGCCAGCAGTTTGCGGGGAGGACAACATACGCAGTATTTT. It codes for CASSLRGGQHTQYF.

The V and J genes are TRBV4-1 and TRBJ1-1, with D hard to call. Germline V gene data show CDR1 as MGHRA and CDR2 as YSYEKL. The CDR3 runs to 12 residues. V was trimmed by 0 bases and J by 6 bases, leaving 5 bases between them. CDR3 bases: TGCGCCAGCAGCCAAGACGGGGCTGAAGCTTTCTTT. Its protein product is CASSQDGAEAFF.

This rearrangement joins TRBV4-1 to TRBJ1-1, with a tentative D call TRBD1 (6 bases). The CDR3 runs to 15 residues. From germline, CDR1 is MGHRA and CDR2 YSYEKL. Trimming shortened V by 4 bases and J by 1 base, and 13 bases separated the two germline ends. This chain's CDR3 is CASSPRQDWNTEAFF. In DNA, the CDR3 is TGCGCCAGCAGCCCAAGACAGGATTGGAACACTGAAGCTTTCTTT.

The genes are TRBV27 and TRBJ2-7; D uncertain. Germline CDR1 reads MNHEY; CDR2 reads SMNVEV (reference sequence). This CDR3 has 13 amino acids. V was clipped by 2 bases and J by 6 bases, with 11 bases between them. The CDR3 protein is CASSLQAAREQYF. CDR3 nucleotides: TGTGCCAGCAGTTTACAGGCCGCTCGCGAGCAGTACTTC.

This clonotype was counted at least ten times. V is TRBV20-1 and J is TRBJ2-7; 13 nucleotides line up with TRBD2. CDR1 is DFQATT and CDR2 is SNEGSKA in the germline V gene (reference sequence). The CDR3 loop spans 18 amino acids. V lost 0 bases, J lost 2 bases, and 10 bases stayed unmatched. As DNA, the CDR3 is TGCAGTGCTAGAGATCGGACTAGCGGGAGCCCCGGCGCCTACGAGCAGTACTTC. Amino acid sequence: CSARDRTSGSPGAYEQYF.

This clonotype has just one count. The rearrangement joins TRBV6-1 to TRBJ2-7, with 9 bases that match TRBD2. CDR3 length: 14 amino acids. Per the germline V gene, CDR1 is MNHNS and CDR2 is SASEGT. The V and J ends lost 3 bases and 7 bases, in that order; junction bases with no gene match: 7. The CDR3: CASSEGSGRREQYF. The CDR3 DNA reads TGTGCCAGCAGTGAGGGTAGCGGGAGACGTGAGCAGTACTTC.

This clonotype was found many times. The chain uses TRBV29-1 and TRBJ1-6, with D unclear. The CDR3 is made up of 14 amino acids. Germline V gene sequence: CDR1 SQVTM, CDR2 ANQGSEA. Trimming took off 4 bases at V and 7 bases at J, with 14 bases between the two ends. CDR3 region: CSVALTATNSPLHF. The CDR3 DNA is TGCAGCGTTGCCTTGACGGCCACGAATTCACCCCTCCACTTT.

The J gene is TRBJ1-4, the V gene TRBV4-1; 8 positions agree with TRBD1. CDR1 is MGHRA and CDR2 is YSYEKL in the germline V gene. V was pared by 4 bases and J by 2 bases, with 6 bases of the junction left unmatched. The CDR3 totals 16 residues. CDR3 amino acids: CASSRQGHVTNEKLFF. The CDR3 DNA follows: TGCGCCAGCAGCCGACAGGGGCACGTCACTAATGAAAAACTGTTTTTT.

V and J are TRBV12-3 or TRBV12-4 and TRBJ1-1; D is unresolved. Trimming shortened V by 7 bases and J by 7 bases, and 13 bases separated the two germline ends. The CDR3 loop spans 12 amino acids. The CDR3 is CASKPGSFEAFF. The CDR3 DNA reads as TGTGCCAGCAAGCCCGGGTCTTTTGAAGCTTTCTTT.

This sequence joins TRBV12-3 or TRBV12-4 and TRBJ2-7, with a tentative D call TRBD2 (6 bases). This CDR3 spans 15 amino acids. Trimming took off 4 bases at V and 0 bases at J, with 13 bases between the two ends. CDR3 sequence: CASSSSTRSSYEQYF. The DNA for the CDR3 is TGTGCCAGCAGTTCCTCGACTAGGAGCTCCTACGAGCAGTACTTC.

This clonotype was detected ten times or more. The gene calls are TRBV12-3 or TRBV12-4 and TRBJ2-5, with D unclear. V was shortened by 1 base and J by 7 bases, with 10 bases between the two germline ends. The CDR3 has 13 amino acids. As DNA, the CDR3 is TGTGCCAGCAGTTTAGGGGGTCTGAGGACCCAGTACTTC. This codes for CASSLGGLRTQYF.

This clonotype was detected only a few times. The chain employs TRBV7-9 and TRBJ1-1; D remains ambiguous. Germline V gives CDR1 SEHNR, CDR2 FQNEAQ (reference sequence). This CDR3 is built from 10 residues. V lost 11 bases and J lost 6, with 10 bases in between. In nucleotides, the CDR3 is TGTGCCGAGAGTTGGCCTGAAGCTTTCTTT. Its protein product is CAESWPEAFF.

This clonotype was seen more than once but under ten times. The chain carries TRBV3-1 and TRBJ2-1; a possible D gene is TRBD2 (5 bases). The germline V gene encodes CDR1 LGHDT and CDR2 YNNKEL (reference sequence). Between the trimmed V and J ends, which lost 2 bases and 7 bases, there was a span of 15 bases. This CDR3 is built from 15 residues. CDR3 in amino acids: CASSQTRGVGNEQFF. Written as DNA, the CDR3 is TGTGCCAGCAGCCAAACACGGGGTGTGGGGAATGAGCAGTTCTTC.

There are a few counts of this clonotype. The V call is TRBV5-1, the J call TRBJ2-6; TRBD1 matches 11 bases. Germline-derived CDR1 and CDR2 are SGHRS and YFSETQ. The trim removed 2 bases at V and 2 bases at J, leaving 6 bases unmatched. The CDR3 loop spans 18 amino acids. CDR3 sequence reads: CASSLQPGQGAGANVLTF. CDR3 nucleotides: TGCGCCAGCAGCTTACAACCGGGACAGGGGGCTGGGGCCAACGTCCTGACTTTC.

This clonotype has a count of ten or more. V usage is TRBV12-3 or TRBV12-4 and J usage is TRBJ1-5, with TRBD1 identical over 7 bases. Trimming took 6 bases from V and 2 from J; bases not matched to a gene: 1. The CDR3 consists of 13 residues. The CDR3 DNA follows: TGTGCCAGCAGGGGGACAGGCAATCAGCCCCAGCATTTT. Amino acids: CASRGTGNQPQHF.

The rearrangement joins TRBV25-1 to TRBJ2-5; the D is unclear. V shed 5 bases and J shed 5 bases, with 15 bases lying between them. Germline V gives CDR1 MGHDK, CDR2 SYGVNS. This CDR3 has 14 amino acids. CDR3 residues: CASSSNSGVETQYF. As DNA, the CDR3 is TGTGCCAGCAGTAGTAACAGTGGGGTTGAGACCCAGTACTTC.

Many counts were recorded for this clonotype. The chain combines TRBV12-3 or TRBV12-4 with TRBJ2-7, with no clear D. The CDR3 contains 13 residues. V shed 5 bases and J shed 0 bases, with 8 bases lying between them. The CDR3 protein is CASSTLSSYEQYF. CDR3 sequence (DNA): TGTGCCAGCAGTACCCTTAGCTCCTACGAGCAGTACTTC.

This clonotype has at least ten counts. V usage is TRBV20-1 and J usage is TRBJ2-3; TRBD2 agrees at 8 bases. This CDR3 has 13 amino acids. Germline V gives CDR1 DFQATT, CDR2 SNEGSKA (reference sequence). V trimming: 5 bases; J trimming: 2 bases; junction bases outside the gene matches: 3. The CDR3 bases are TGCAGTGCTGGACTAGCAGTCACAGATACGCAGTATTTT. Translation gives CSAGLAVTDTQYF.

This clonotype has just a few counts. The J gene is TRBJ2-7, the V gene TRBV10-3; D is undetermined. The germline V and J ends were trimmed by 10 bases and 2 bases, with 12 bases remaining between them. Germline V CDR1 and CDR2: ENHRY, SYGVKD. This CDR3 has 12 residues. DNA of the CDR3: TGTGCCACCGGTAGTGGACCCTACGAGCAGTACTTC. It translates to CATGSGPYEQYF.

The rearrangement links TRBV6-2 or TRBV6-3 to TRBJ2-3; TRBD2 matches 13 bases. Per germline, CDR1 MNHEY and CDR2 SVGEGT. This CDR3 spans 16 amino acids. V trimming: 5 bases; J trimming: 4 bases; junction bases outside the gene matches: 6. The CDR3 nucleotides are TGTGCCAGCAGTATCGGACTAGCGGGAGCGGCAGATACGCAGTATTTT. This codes for CASSIGLAGAADTQYF.

The CDR3 DNA is TGTGCCATCAGTGAGTCGACTACGCCTTCCTACGAGCAGTACTTC. This codes for CAISESTTPSYEQYF. The J gene is TRBJ2-7, the V gene TRBV10-3, with D possibly TRBD2 on 5 matching bases. Germline V CDR1 and CDR2: ENHRY, SYGVKD. CDR3 length equals 15 residues. Trimming removed 0 bases from V and 1 base from J, with 10 bases in between.

In its sample, this clonotype was seen a few times. The chain recombines TRBV16 with TRBJ2-3, with D hard to call. CDR3 length equals 13 residues. V was clipped by 2 bases and J by 2 bases, with 5 bases between them. Germline-derived CDR1 and CDR2 are KGHSY and FQNENV. The CDR3 region is CASSQKSTDTQYF. DNA for the CDR3: TGTGCCAGCAGCCAAAAGTCCACAGATACGCAGTATTTT.